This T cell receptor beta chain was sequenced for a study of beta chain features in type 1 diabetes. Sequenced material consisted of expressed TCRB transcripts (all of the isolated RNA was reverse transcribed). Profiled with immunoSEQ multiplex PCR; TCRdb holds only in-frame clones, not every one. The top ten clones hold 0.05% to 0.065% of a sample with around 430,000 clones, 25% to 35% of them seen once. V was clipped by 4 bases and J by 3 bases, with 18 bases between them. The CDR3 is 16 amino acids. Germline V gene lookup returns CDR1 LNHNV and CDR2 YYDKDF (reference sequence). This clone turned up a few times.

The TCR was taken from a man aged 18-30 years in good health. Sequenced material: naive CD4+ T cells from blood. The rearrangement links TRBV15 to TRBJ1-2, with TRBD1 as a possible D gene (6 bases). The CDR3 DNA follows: TGTGCCACCAGCACAGAAAGGACAGTACGAGACTATGGCTACACCTTC. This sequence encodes CATSTERTVRDYGYTF.